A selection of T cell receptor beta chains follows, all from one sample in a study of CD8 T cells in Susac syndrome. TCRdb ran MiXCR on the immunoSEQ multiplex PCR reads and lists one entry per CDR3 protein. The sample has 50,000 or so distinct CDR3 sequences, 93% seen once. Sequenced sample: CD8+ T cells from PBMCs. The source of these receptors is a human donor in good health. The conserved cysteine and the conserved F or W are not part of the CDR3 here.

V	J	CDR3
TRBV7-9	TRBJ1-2	ASSSPGQGHYGYT
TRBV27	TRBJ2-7	ASSAGLEQY
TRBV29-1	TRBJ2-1	SVEEQGLSYNEQF
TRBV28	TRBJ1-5	ASSGLGGGGNQPQH
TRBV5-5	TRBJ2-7	ASSWTGEEQY
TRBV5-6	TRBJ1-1	ASSLQLTLITEAF
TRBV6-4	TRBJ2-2	ATSTGRPGELF
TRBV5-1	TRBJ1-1	ASSEETGVNTEAF
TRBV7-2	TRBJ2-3	ASSPGTSGTHADTQY
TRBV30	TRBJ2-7	AWTPPGLAFEQY
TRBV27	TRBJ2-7	ASSRGQGFDEQY
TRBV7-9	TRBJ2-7	ASSLAGLEQY
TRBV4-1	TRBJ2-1	ASSRRTSRNEQF
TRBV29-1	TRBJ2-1	SVGALTGIYEQF
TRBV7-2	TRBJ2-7	ASSSGLAGVEQY
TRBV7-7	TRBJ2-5	ASSLDWGIQETQY
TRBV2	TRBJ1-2	ASSFDSNYGYT
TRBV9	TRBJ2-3	ASTYSGGTADTQY
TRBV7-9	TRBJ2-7	ASSLRPGSPSYEQY
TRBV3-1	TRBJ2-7	ASSHWDSWYEQY
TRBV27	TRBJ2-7	ASSLLLAGGSEQY
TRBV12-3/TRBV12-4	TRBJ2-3	ASSLTGGSTDTQY
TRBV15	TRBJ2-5	ATSRDPQGWTTSETQY
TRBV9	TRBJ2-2	ASSVGDTGTGELF
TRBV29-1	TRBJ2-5	SVAGTGQETQY
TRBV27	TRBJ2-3	ASSFPSDTQY
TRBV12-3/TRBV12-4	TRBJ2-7	ASNKGGRVEQY
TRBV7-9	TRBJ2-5	ASSLGRMGTGGETQY
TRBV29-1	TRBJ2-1	SVEGLAENNEQF
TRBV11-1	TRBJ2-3	ASSPRLAGETDTQY
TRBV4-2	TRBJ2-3	ASSQEEALYTQY
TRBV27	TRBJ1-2	ASSLLLRGSLNYGYT
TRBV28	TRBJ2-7	ASSDRDGYEQY
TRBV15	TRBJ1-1	ATSRGKQGLNTEAF
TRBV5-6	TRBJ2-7	ASSLGQLYEQY
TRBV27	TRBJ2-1	ASSFSVGYNEQF
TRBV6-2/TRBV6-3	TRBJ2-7	ASSYETYSYEQY
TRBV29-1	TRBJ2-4	SVELVGGRIQY
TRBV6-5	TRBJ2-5	ASSYSLRDRGAETQY
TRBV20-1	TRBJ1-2	SARDAKGFMPYGYT
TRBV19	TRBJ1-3	ASSEVSGNTIY
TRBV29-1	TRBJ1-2	SVEDRGNYGYT